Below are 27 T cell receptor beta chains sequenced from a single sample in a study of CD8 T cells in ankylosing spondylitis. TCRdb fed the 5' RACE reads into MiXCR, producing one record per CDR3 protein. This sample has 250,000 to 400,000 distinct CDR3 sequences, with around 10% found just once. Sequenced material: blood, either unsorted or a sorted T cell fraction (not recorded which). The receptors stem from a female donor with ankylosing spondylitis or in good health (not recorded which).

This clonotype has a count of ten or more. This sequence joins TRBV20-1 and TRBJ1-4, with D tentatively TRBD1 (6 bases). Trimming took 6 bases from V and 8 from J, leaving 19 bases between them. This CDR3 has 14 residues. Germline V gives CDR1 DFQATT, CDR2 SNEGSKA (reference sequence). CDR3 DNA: TGCAGTGCCCCGCCCGGGGGCAGGGAAGAAAAACTGTTTTTT. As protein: CSAPPGGREEKLFF.

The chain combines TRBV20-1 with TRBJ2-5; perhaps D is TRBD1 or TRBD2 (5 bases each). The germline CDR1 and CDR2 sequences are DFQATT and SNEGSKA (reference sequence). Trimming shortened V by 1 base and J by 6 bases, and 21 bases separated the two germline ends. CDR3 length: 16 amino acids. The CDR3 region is CSARVPGPAQPKTQYF. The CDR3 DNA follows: TGCAGTGCTAGAGTTCCGGGGCCCGCACAACCAAAGACCCAGTACTTC.

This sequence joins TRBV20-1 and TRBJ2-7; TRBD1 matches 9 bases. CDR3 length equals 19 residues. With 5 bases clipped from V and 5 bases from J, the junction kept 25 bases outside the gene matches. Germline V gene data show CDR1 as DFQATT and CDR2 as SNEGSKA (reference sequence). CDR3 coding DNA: TGCAGTGCTGTGATTGCGGGACAGGGAACGCGAAAAGTGATTCACGAGCAGTACTTC. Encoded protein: CSAVIAGQGTRKVIHEQYF.

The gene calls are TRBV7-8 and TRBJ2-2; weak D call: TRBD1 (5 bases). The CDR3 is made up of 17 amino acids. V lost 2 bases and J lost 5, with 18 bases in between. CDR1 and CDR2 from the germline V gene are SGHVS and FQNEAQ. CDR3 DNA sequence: TGTGCCAGCAGCTTAAGGGTCAGGGAAGGATTTACCGGGGAGCTGTTTTTT. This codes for CASSLRVREGFTGELFF.

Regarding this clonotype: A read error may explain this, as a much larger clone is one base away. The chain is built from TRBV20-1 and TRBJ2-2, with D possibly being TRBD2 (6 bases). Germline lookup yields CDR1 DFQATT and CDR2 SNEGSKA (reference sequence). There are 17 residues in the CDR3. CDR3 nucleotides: TGCTGTGCTAGTCCGAGTGGGGGGATTAGGAACACCGGGGAGCTGTTTTTT. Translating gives CCASPSGGIRNTGELFF.

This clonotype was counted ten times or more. Written as DNA, the CDR3 is TGTGCCATCACGCCAGGGCAAGACGGCAATGAGCAGTTCTTC. Translation gives CAITPGQDGNEQFF. The V gene is TRBV10-3, the J gene TRBJ2-1; TRBD1 might be the D (5 bases). V dropped 7 bases and J dropped 6 bases, with 16 bases sitting between them. CDR1 and CDR2 from the germline V gene are ENHRY and SYGVKD. This CDR3 is built from 14 residues.

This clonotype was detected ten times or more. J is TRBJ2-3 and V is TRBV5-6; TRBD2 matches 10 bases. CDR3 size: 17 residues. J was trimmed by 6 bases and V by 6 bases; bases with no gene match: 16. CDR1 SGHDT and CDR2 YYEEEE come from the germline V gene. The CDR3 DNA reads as TGTGCCAGCACCCCCACCCGGGCTAGCGGGAGTGGGGATACGCAGTATTTT. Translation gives CASTPTRASGSGDTQYF.

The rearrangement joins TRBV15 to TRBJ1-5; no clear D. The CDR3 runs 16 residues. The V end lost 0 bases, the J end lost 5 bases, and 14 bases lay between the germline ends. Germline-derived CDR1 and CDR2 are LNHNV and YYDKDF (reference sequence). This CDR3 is CATSRDSPGSYQPQHF. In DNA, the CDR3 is TGTGCCACCAGCAGAGATAGTCCCGGGTCATATCAGCCCCAGCATTTT.

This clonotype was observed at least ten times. This CDR3 is CATEGTGASYNEQFF. CDR3 coding DNA: TGTGCCACCGAAGGGACGGGCGCATCCTACAATGAGCAGTTCTTC. The chain is built from TRBV2 and TRBJ2-1, with D perhaps assigned TRBD1 or TRBD2 (5 bases each). The CDR3 covers 15 residues. Deletions cut 10 bases from V and 1 base from J, with 17 bases between. Germline V gene data show CDR1 as SNHLY and CDR2 as FYNNEI.

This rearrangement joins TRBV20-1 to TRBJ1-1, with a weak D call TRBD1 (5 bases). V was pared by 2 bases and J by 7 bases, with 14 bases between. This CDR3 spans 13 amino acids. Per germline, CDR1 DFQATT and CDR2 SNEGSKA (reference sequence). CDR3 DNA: TGCAGTGCTAGAATACAGGAAAATAGTGAAGCTTTCTTT. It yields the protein CSARIQENSEAFF.

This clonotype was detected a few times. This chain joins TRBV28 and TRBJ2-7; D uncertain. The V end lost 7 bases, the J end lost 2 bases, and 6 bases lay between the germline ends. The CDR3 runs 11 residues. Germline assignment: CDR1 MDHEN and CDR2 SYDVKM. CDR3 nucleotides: TGTGCCAGCACAGAAGCCTACGAGCAGTACTTC. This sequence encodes CASTEAYEQYF.

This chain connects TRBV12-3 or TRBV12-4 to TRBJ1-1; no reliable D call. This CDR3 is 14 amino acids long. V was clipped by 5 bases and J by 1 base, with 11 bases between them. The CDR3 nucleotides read TGTGCCAGCAGTCAAGGGATCCAGAACACTGAAGCTTTCTTT. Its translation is CASSQGIQNTEAFF.

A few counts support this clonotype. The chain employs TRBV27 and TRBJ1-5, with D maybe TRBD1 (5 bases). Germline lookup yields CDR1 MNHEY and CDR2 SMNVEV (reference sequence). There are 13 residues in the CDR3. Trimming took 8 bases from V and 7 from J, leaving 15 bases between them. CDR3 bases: TGTGCCAGCCGCGGGGGGTTTGGGCAGCCCCAGCATTTT. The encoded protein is CASRGGFGQPQHF.

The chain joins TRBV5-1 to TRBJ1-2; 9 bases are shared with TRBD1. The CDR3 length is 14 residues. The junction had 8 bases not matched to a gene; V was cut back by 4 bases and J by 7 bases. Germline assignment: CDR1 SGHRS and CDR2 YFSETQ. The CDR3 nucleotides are TGCGCCAGCAGCGGGGGAGACAGGGGGTCTGGCTACACCTTC. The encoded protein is CASSGGDRGSGYTF.

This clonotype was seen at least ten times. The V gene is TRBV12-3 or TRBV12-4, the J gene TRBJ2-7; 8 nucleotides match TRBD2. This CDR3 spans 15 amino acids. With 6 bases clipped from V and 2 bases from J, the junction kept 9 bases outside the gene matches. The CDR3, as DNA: TGTGCCAGCAGGAGCAATACGGGACTAGCCTACGAGCAGTACTTC. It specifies CASRSNTGLAYEQYF.

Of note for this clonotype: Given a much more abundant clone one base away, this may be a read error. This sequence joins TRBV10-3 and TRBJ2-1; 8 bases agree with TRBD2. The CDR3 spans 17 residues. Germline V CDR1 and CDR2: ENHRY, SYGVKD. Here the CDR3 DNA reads TGTGCCATCCGACGAAGCCCGGGACTAGAGGGAAACAATGGGCAGTTCTTC. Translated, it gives CAIRRSPGLEGNNGQFF.

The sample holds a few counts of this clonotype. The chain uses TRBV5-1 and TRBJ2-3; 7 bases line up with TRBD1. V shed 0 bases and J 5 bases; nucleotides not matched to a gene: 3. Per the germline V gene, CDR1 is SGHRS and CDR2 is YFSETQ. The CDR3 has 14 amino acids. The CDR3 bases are TGCGCCAGCAGCTTGGGACAGGGACGAGATACGCAGTATTTT. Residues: CASSLGQGRDTQYF.

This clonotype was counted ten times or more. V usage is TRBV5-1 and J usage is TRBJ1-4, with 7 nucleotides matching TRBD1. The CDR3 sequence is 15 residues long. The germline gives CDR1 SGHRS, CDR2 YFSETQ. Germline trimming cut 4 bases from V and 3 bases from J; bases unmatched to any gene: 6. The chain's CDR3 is CASSGSGQSNEKLFF. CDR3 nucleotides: TGCGCCAGCAGCGGATCGGGACAGTCTAATGAAAAACTGTTTTTT.

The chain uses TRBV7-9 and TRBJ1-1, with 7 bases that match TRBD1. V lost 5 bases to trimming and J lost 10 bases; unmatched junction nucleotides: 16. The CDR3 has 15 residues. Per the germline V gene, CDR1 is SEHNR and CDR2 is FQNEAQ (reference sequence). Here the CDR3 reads CASSHLPSRGIGAFF. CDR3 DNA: TGTGCCAGCAGCCACCTCCCTAGCAGGGGGATTGGAGCTTTCTTT.

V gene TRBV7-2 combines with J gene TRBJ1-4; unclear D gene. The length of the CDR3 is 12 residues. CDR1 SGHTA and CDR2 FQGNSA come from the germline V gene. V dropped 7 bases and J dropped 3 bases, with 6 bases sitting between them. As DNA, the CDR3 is TGTGCCAGCAAGGCCGCTAATGAAAAACTGTTTTTT. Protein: CASKAANEKLFF. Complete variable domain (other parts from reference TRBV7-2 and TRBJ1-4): GAGVSQSPSNKVTEKGKDVELRCDPISGHTALYWYRQSLGQGLEFLIYFQGNSAPDKSGLPSDRFSAERTGGSVSTLTIQRTQQEDSAVYLCASKAANEKLFFGSGTQLSVL.

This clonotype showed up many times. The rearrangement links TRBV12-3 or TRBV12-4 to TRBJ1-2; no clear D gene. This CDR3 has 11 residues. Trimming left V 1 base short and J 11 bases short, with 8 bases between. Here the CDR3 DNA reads TGTGCCAGCAGTTTAGGGGCTGCATACACCTTC. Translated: CASSLGAAYTF.

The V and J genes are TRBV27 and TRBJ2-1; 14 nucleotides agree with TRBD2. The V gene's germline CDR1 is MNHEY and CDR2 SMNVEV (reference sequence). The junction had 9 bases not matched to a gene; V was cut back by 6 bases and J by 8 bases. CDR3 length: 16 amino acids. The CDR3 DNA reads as TGTGCCAGCAGACCCGGGACTAGCGGGAGTAGGGATGAGCAGTTCTTC. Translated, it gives CASRPGTSGSRDEQFF.

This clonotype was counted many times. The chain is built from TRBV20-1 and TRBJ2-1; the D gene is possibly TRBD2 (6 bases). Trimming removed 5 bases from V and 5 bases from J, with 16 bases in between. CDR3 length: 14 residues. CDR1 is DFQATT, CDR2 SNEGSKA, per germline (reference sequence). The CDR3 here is CSAPTDGGDNEQFF. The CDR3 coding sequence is TGCAGTGCTCCGACGGACGGCGGGGACAATGAGCAGTTCTTC.

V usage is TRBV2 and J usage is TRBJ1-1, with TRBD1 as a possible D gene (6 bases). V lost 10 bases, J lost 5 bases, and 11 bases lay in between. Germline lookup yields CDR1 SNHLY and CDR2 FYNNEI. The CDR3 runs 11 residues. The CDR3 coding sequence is TGTGCCACTCACAGGGAAACTGAAGCTTTCTTT. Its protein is CATHRETEAFF.

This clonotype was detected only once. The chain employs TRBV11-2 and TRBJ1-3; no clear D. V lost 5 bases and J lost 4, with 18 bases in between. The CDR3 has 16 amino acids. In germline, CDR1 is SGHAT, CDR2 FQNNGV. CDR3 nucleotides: TGTGCCAGCAGCGGAATCAAAAGCTACTCCGGAAACACCATATATTTT. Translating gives CASSGIKSYSGNTIYF.

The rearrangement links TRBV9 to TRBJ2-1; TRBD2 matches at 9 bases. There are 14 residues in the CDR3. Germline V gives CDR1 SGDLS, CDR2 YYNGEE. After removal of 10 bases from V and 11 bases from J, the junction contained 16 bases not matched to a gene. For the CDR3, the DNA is TGTGCCGGAACCCGGGGGACTAGCCCTAATCAGCAGTTCTTC. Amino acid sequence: CAGTRGTSPNQQFF.

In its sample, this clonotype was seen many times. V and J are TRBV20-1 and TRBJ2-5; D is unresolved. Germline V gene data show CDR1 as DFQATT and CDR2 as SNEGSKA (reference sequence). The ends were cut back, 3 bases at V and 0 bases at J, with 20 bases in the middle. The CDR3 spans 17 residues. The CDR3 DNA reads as TGCAGTGCTAGTATCGTGGCGCTACTGATGTACCAAGAGACCCAGTACTTC. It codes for CSASIVALLMYQETQYF.